One sample yielded the 26 T cell receptor beta chains listed below, sequenced in a study of T cells in Graves' hyperthyroidism and ophthalmopathy (dated by TCRdb to about 2019). Library generation was performed with multiplex PCR. Sequencing was performed on an Illumina HiSeq 2000. TCR beta CDR3 regions were amplified from RNA transcripts. The TCR CDR3 was subjected to a first round of RT-PCR using the HTBI primer set and the Qiagen OneStep RT-PCR kit. TCRdb applied fastp at Q25 and MiXCR to the public reads, then kept only in-frame beta chains. Under each unique CDR3 protein, matching rows form one entry showing the most common genes and DNA. This sample holds about 180,000 distinct CDR3 sequences; 15% to 20% were observed only once. Roughly 30% of the sample is held by the ten biggest clonotypes. Sample: blood. The receptors stem from a woman between 45 and 60 years old with Graves' hyperthyroidism.

This clonotype was seen ten or more times. This sequence joins TRBV7-2 and TRBJ1-3; 7 nucleotides match TRBD1. The CDR3 has 15 amino acids. Unmatched junction bases numbered 5, after V lost 5 bases and J lost 1 base. Looked up from germline, CDR1 is SGHTA and CDR2 is FQGNSA. CDR3 protein: CASSPVTGSGNTIYF. In DNA, the CDR3 is TGTGCCAGCAGCCCCGTGACAGGGTCTGGAAACACCATATATTTT.

This clonotype was detected many times. The chain carries TRBV6-2 or TRBV6-3 and TRBJ2-7; D is unresolved. Germline V gives CDR1 MNHEY, CDR2 SVGEGT. The V end lost 7 bases, the J end lost 2 bases, and 6 bases lay between the germline ends. CDR3 length: 11 amino acids. The DNA for the CDR3 is TGTGCCAGCACGGATACCTACGAGCAGTACTTC. It yields the protein CASTDTYEQYF.

This clonotype was counted ten times or more. The chain couples TRBV5-4 to TRBJ1-5, with D perhaps matching TRBD1 (6 bases). CDR1 and CDR2 (germline): SGHNT, YYREEE (reference sequence). V was clipped by 5 bases and J by 7 bases, with 16 bases between them. CDR3 length equals 14 residues. CDR3 residues: CASSLQGNGQPQHF. CDR3 sequence (DNA): TGTGCCAGCAGTTTACAGGGAAATGGACAGCCCCAGCATTTT.

This clonotype was picked up a small number of times. The gene calls are TRBV5-6 and TRBJ1-3, with a weak D call TRBD1 (5 bases). The germline CDR1 and CDR2 sequences are SGHDT and YYEEEE. The V gene lost 2 bases and the J gene lost 8 bases, with 14 bases spanning the gap. CDR3 size: 14 residues. The CDR3 here is CASSFDSLGDTIYF. The CDR3 DNA follows: TGTGCCAGCAGCTTCGACAGCCTTGGGGACACCATATATTTT.

This clonotype was seen many times. This chain links TRBV7-2 with TRBJ1-2, with D tentatively TRBD1 (5 bases). The length of the CDR3 is 15 residues. V was cut by 4 bases and J by 0 bases, with 12 bases left in between. Germline assignment: CDR1 SGHTA and CDR2 FQGNSA. DNA for the CDR3: TGTGCCAGCAGCTACCGGGGCTCCACTAACTATGGCTACACCTTC. Protein: CASSYRGSTNYGYTF.

This clonotype was picked up many times. V and J are TRBV7-8 and TRBJ2-7; 7 bases agree with TRBD1. CDR1 is SGHVS, CDR2 FQNEAQ, per germline. Trimming at V came to 1 base and at J to 0 bases, leaving 3 bases not matched to a gene. This CDR3 region has 15 residues. The CDR3 is CASSLVQGTSYEQYF. The CDR3 DNA reads as TGTGCCAGCAGCTTAGTACAGGGGACCTCCTACGAGCAGTACTTC. The full variable domain, with the rest looked up from reference TRBV7-8 and TRBJ2-7, is GAGVSQSPRYKVAKRGQDVALRCDPISGHVSLFWYQQALGQGPEFLTYFQNEAQLDKSGLPSDRFFAERPEGSVSTLKIQRTQQEDSAVYLCASSLVQGTSYEQYFGPGTRLTVT.

This clonotype was counted ten times or more. CDR3 loop: CASSLRGPRLDRSGTDTQYF. CDR3 nucleotides: TGTGCCAGCAGCTTAAGGGGCCCCCGATTAGACCGATCGGGCACAGATACGCAGTATTTT. The rearrangement links TRBV7-2 to TRBJ2-3; weak D call: TRBD1 (5 bases). The ends were cut back, 2 bases at V and 1 base at J, with 25 bases in the middle. The CDR3 is 20 residues long. The germline CDR1 and CDR2 sequences are SGHTA and FQGNSA.

This clonotype was observed many times. V gene TRBV29-1 combines with J gene TRBJ1-5; TRBD1 aligns across 11 bases. CDR1 and CDR2 (germline): SQVTM, ANQGSEA. This CDR3 is built from 13 residues. V gave up 6 bases and J gave up 9 bases; unmatched junction bases: 7. CDR3 loop: CSVQGQGGGPQHF. Written as DNA, the CDR3 is TGCAGCGTGCAGGGACAGGGGGGAGGGCCCCAGCATTTT.

There are a few counts of this clonotype. The rearrangement joins TRBV6-1 to TRBJ2-2, with D perhaps TRBD1 or TRBD2 (5 bases each). V dropped 7 bases and J dropped 0 bases, with 12 bases sitting between them. This CDR3 comprises 15 residues. CDR1 MNHNS and CDR2 SASEGT come from the germline V gene. Here the CDR3 DNA reads TGTGCCAGCAATCCACGGGGCGCGAACACCGGGGAGCTGTTTTTT. Its protein is CASNPRGANTGELFF.

This clonotype was counted many times. The V and J genes are TRBV7-8 and TRBJ2-1; the match to TRBD2 covers 9 bases. The CDR3 runs to 14 residues. Germline CDR1 is SGHVS and CDR2 is FQNEAQ. V shed 5 bases and J 4 bases; nucleotides not matched to a gene: 3. DNA for the CDR3: TGTGCCAGCAGCATGGGACTAGCTTACAATGAGCAGTTCTTC. Amino acids: CASSMGLAYNEQFF. The full variable domain, rest sourced from reference TRBV7-8 and TRBJ2-1, is GAGVSQSPRYKVAKRGQDVALRCDPISGHVSLFWYQQALGQGPEFLTYFQNEAQLDKSGLPSDRFFAERPEGSVSTLKIQRTQQEDSAVYLCASSMGLAYNEQFFGPGTRLTVL.

Concerning this clonotype itself: A much larger clone differs from this one at a single base, so this may be a read error. The chain uses TRBV20-1 and TRBJ2-7; no firm D call. The CDR3 is 12 amino acids. V was pared by 4 bases and J by 5 bases, with 12 bases between. The germline V gene has CDR1 DFQATT and CDR2 SNEGSKA (reference sequence). The DNA for the CDR3 is TGCAGTGCTACCTTCTCGACCAACGAGCAGTACTTC. This gives the protein CSATFSTNEQYF.

This clonotype appeared many times. This CDR3 reads CASSIGGMYQETQYF. The CDR3 region has the DNA TGTGCCAGTAGTATCGGGGGCATGTACCAAGAGACCCAGTACTTC. The rearrangement joins TRBV19 to TRBJ2-5; D is tentatively TRBD1 or TRBD2 (6 bases each). Trimming took 3 bases from V and 0 from J, leaving 11 bases between them. The CDR3 is 15 amino acids. Germline CDR1 is LNHDA and CDR2 is SQIVND (reference sequence). Drawing the rest from reference TRBV19 and TRBJ2-5, the complete variable domain is DGGITQSPKYLFRKEGQNVTLSCEQNLNHDAMYWYRQDPGQGLRLIYYSQIVNDFQKGDIAEGYSVSREKKESFPLTVTSAQKNPTAFYLCASSIGGMYQETQYFGPGTRLLVL.

This clonotype came up many times. The chain uses TRBV6-1 and TRBJ2-7; tentative D call: TRBD1 (6 bases). Germline CDR1 MNHNS, CDR2 SASEGT. Trimming left V 1 base short and J 0 bases short, with 10 bases between. The CDR3 loop spans 15 amino acids. In DNA form, the CDR3 reads TGTGCCAGCAGTGAAGACAGGGTTAGCTCCTACGAGCAGTACTTC. This codes for CASSEDRVSSYEQYF.

The gene calls are TRBV28 and TRBJ2-5, with D possibly being TRBD1 (6 bases). V gave up 7 bases and J gave up 1 base, with 13 bases separating them. The CDR3 loop spans 14 amino acids. Germline lookup yields CDR1 MDHEN and CDR2 SYDVKM. The CDR3 DNA follows: TGTGCCAGCAAGCTAGGGGGAGTCCAAGAGACCCAGTACTTC. It is translated as CASKLGGVQETQYF.

Many counts were recorded for this clonotype. The chain recombines TRBV6-1 with TRBJ2-3, with D uncertain. In germline, CDR1 is MNHNS, CDR2 SASEGT. CDR3 length equals 13 residues. Trimming removed 5 bases at V and 3 bases at J, with 9 bases between. This CDR3 is CASSWQMTDTQYF. DNA of the CDR3: TGTGCCAGCAGTTGGCAGATGACAGATACGCAGTATTTT.

In nucleotides, the CDR3 is TGTGCCACCTTTCGGTACAATGAGCAGTTCTTC. It codes for CATFRYNEQFF. V gene TRBV7-9 combines with J gene TRBJ2-1; D is undetermined. Germline CDR1 is SEHNR and CDR2 is FQNEAQ (reference sequence). The V and J ends lost 10 bases and 4 bases respectively, with 8 bases between them. The CDR3 is 11 residues long.

Ten or more counts support this clonotype. This chain links TRBV11-3 with TRBJ2-2; D possibly corresponds to TRBD1 (5 bases). Trimming stripped 5 bases from V and 2 bases from J, with 6 bases between. Looked up from germline, CDR1 is SGHNT and CDR2 is YENEEA. The CDR3 consists of 13 residues. The CDR3 spells CASSGHNTGELFF. CDR3 sequence (DNA): TGTGCCAGCAGCGGACACAACACCGGGGAGCTGTTTTTT.

This clonotype was detected a few times. J is TRBJ2-3 and V is TRBV3-1, with D perhaps assigned TRBD1 or TRBD2 (5 bases each). Trimming took 3 bases from V and 2 from J, leaving 9 bases between them. Germline CDR1 reads LGHDT; CDR2 reads YNNKEL (reference sequence). This CDR3 spans 14 amino acids. CDR3 in DNA: TGTGCCAGCAGCCATCCGGGGCTCACAGATACGCAGTATTTT. It specifies CASSHPGLTDTQYF.

This clonotype was seen once. The V call is TRBV6-5, the J call TRBJ1-1; D unclear. V was cut by 0 bases and J by 1 base, with 6 bases left in between. The germline gives CDR1 MNHEY, CDR2 SVGAGI. This CDR3 region has 14 residues. The CDR3 is CASSYSLGNTEAFF. The CDR3 bases are TGTGCCAGCAGTTACTCGCTCGGGAACACTGAAGCTTTCTTT.

This clonotype was observed at least ten times. V is TRBV29-1 and J is TRBJ1-2, with no clear D. Germline V lookup: CDR1 SQVTM, CDR2 ANQGSEA. The CDR3 runs to 13 residues. Trimming shortened V by 4 bases and J by 3 bases, and 12 bases separated the two germline ends. This CDR3 is CSVVFSEDYGYTF. DNA for the CDR3: TGCAGCGTTGTATTTTCCGAGGACTATGGCTACACCTTC.

This clonotype was detected many times. The chain combines TRBV19 with TRBJ1-5, with D possibly being TRBD1 (6 bases). Germline loops: CDR1 LNHDA, CDR2 SQIVND (reference sequence). V was cut by 4 bases and J by 0 bases, with 16 bases left in between. The CDR3 has 17 residues. The CDR3 coding sequence is TGTGCCAGTAGTAACGGGGGGCGCCGGTATAGCAATCAGCCCCAGCATTTT. Encoded protein: CASSNGGRRYSNQPQHF.

The V call is TRBV20-1, the J call TRBJ1-2; D is possibly TRBD1 (6 bases). Germline-derived CDR1 and CDR2 are DFQATT and SNEGSKA (reference sequence). V was trimmed by 0 bases and J by 5 bases, leaving 13 bases between them. This CDR3 comprises 14 residues. The CDR3 sequence: CSARDGGTHYGYTF. The CDR3 DNA reads TGCAGTGCTAGAGATGGAGGGACACATTATGGCTACACCTTC.

This clonotype showed up many times. The CDR3 reads CASSFRGLEQYF. The CDR3 region has the DNA TGTGCCAGCAGTTTCAGGGGGCTGGAGCAGTACTTC. The V gene is TRBV6-1, the J gene TRBJ2-7, with TRBD1 identical over 8 bases. The CDR3 sequence is 12 residues long. Germline V gene data show CDR1 as MNHNS and CDR2 as SASEGT. V shed 5 bases, J shed 7 bases, and the junction held 4 bases outside the gene matches.

This clonotype was observed many times. The chain links TRBV18 to TRBJ2-2; D is unresolved. V was pared by 1 base and J by 5 bases, with 8 bases between. Germline V gene lookup returns CDR1 KGHSH and CDR2 LQKENI. CDR3 size: 14 residues. Written as DNA, the CDR3 is TGTGCCAGCTCACCACTCCCCCAAACCGGGGAGCTGTTTTTT. Protein sequence: CASSPLPQTGELFF.

This clonotype has just a few counts. The junction departs from the called germline gene at one end, perhaps through a read error. This chain links TRBV20-1 with TRBJ2-1; 8 bases are a match to TRBD2. CDR3 length equals 11 residues. Germline CDR1 and CDR2: DFQATT and SNEGSKA (reference sequence). The CDR3 is CSARLSGGLIF. The CDR3 DNA sequence: TGCAGTGCTAGGCTCAGCGGGGGCTTAATCTTC.

This clonotype was found once. V and J are TRBV7-2 and TRBJ1-2, with TRBD1 matching 8 bases. V dropped 6 bases and J dropped 10; count of bases not matched to a gene: 4. Germline CDR1 is SGHTA and CDR2 is FQGNSA. The CDR3 runs to 11 residues. The CDR3 spells CASSQTGDYTF. The CDR3 bases are TGTGCCAGCAGTCAGACAGGGGACTACACCTTC. Based on the CDR3 plus reference TRBV7-2 and TRBJ1-2, the full variable domain is GAGVSQSPSNKVTEKGKDVELRCDPISGHTALYWYRQSLGQGLEFLIYFQGNSAPDKSGLPSDRFSAERTGGSVSTLTIQRTQQEDSAVYLCASSQTGDYTFGSGTRLTVV.